A selection of T cell receptor beta chains follows, all from one sample in a study of cytomegalovirus exposure and HLA in healthy donors. Produced via immunoSEQ multiplex PCR; TCRdb's table is partial and in-frame only. The sample records 85,000 to 95,000 clones, less than 10% being singletons. Source material: PBMCs. The receptor set was obtained from a man in his fifties or sixties in good health and CMV-seronegative. Both conserved end residues are part of each CDR3. The order of the fields is clone size, V gene, J gene, CDR3 length, D gene, CDR3 protein, CDR3 DNA. D genes are given only for firm matches. Size values are once, few and many counts, or a class for expanded clones, and some rows have none.

few	TRBV4-3	TRBJ1-4	16	TRBD1	CASSQEGQGYYEKLFF	TGCGCCAGCAGCCAAGAGGGACAGGGATATTATGAAAAACTGTTTTTT
NA	TRBV7-8	TRBJ1-1	14	NA	CASSLVGSSAEAFF	TGTGCCAGCAGCTTAGTGGGGAGCTCGGCTGAAGCTTTCTTT
few	TRBV18	TRBJ1-5	19	NA	CASSPTAGQHSLSNQPQHF	TGTGCCAGCTCACCAACCGCCGGACAGCATTCACTAAGCAATCAGCCCCAGCATTTT
few	TRBV7-2	TRBJ2-1	18	TRBD2	CASSLGTSGKASYNEQFF	TGTGCCAGCAGCTTAGGGACTAGCGGGAAGGCGTCCTACAATGAGCAGTTCTTC
NA	TRBV7-6	TRBJ2-1	12	NA	CASSVRPNEQFF	TGTGCCAGCAGCGTTCGTCCTAATGAGCAGTTCTTC
NA	TRBV27	TRBJ2-3	16	TRBD1	CASSLLGQGGTDTQYF	TGTGCCAGCAGTTTACTGGGACAGGGTGGGACAGATACGCAGTATTTT
few	TRBV7-9	TRBJ2-3	18	TRBD2	CASSARTSGRYPTDTQYF	TGTGCCAGCAGCGCCCGGACTAGCGGGAGGTACCCCACAGATACGCAGTATTTT
NA	TRBV5-5	TRBJ1-5	13	NA	CASTLGRDQPQHF	TGTGCCAGCACCCTCGGGCGGGACCAGCCCCAGCATTTT
NA	TRBV10-3	TRBJ1-1	15	TRBD1	CAIKSGTGDNTEAFF	TGTGCCATCAAATCCGGGACAGGGGATAACACTGAAGCTTTCTTT
medium-sized	TRBV6-1	TRBJ2-5	14	NA	CASRDPGGLETQYF	TGTGCCAGCAGAGACCCCGGGGGGCTGGAGACCCAGTACTTC
NA	TRBV11-3	TRBJ2-2	16	TRBD2	CASSDWREGRTGELFF	TGTGCCAGCAGCGACTGGCGGGAGGGACGGACCGGGGAGCTGTTTTTT
few	TRBV2	TRBJ1-1	13	NA	CASGEIMNTEAFF	TGTGCCTCAGGGGAGATTATGAACACTGAAGCTTTCTTT
NA	TRBV7-9	TRBJ2-7	12	NA	CASSSRQREQYF	TGTGCCAGCAGCTCCAGACAGCGCGAGCAGTACTTC
few	TRBV7-9	TRBJ1-4	13	NA	CASTTAGNEKLFF	TGTGCCAGCACAACAGCCGGTAATGAAAAACTGTTTTTT
medium-sized	TRBV10-3	TRBJ1-4	14	NA	CAISDQTGREKLFF	TGTGCCATCAGTGACCAGACAGGACGAGAAAAACTGTTTTTT
few	TRBV28	TRBJ1-6	15	NA	CASSTWTVFNSPLHF	TGTGCCAGCAGTACCTGGACAGTCTTTAATTCACCCCTCCACTTT
NA	TRBV6-1	TRBJ1-1	14	NA	CASRVRGRNTEAFF	TGTGCCAGCAGAGTCAGGGGTAGAAACACTGAAGCTTTCTTT
NA	TRBV19	TRBJ1-2	13	NA	CATKEGVGYGYTF	TGTGCCACCAAAGAAGGGGTGGGCTATGGCTACACCTTC
few	TRBV2	TRBJ2-7	12	TRBD2	CAASGTSYEQYF	TGTGCCGCGAGCGGGACCTCCTACGAGCAGTACTTC